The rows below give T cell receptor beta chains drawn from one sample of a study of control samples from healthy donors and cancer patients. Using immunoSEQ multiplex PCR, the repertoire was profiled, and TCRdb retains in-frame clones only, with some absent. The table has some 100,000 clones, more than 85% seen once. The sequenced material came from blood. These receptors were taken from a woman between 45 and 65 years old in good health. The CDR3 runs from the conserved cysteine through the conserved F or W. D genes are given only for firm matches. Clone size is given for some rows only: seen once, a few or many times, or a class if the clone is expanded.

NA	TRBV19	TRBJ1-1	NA	TGTGCCAGTAGTATTCCAACCCCGTACACTGAAGCTTTCTTT	CASSIPTPYTEAFF
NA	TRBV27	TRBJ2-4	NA	TGTGCCAGCAGTTTATCAGGGGCAAACATTCAGTACTTC	CASSLSGANIQYF
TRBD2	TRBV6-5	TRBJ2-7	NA	TGTGCCAGCAGTTACGGGTTAGCGGGGCTCGAGCAGTACTTC	CASSYGLAGLEQYF
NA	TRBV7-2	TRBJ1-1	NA	TGTGCCAGCAGCTTACGTCGGACCACTGAAGCTTTCTTT	CASSLRRTTEAFF
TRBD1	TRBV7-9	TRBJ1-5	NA	TGTGCCAGCAGCTCAACACAGGGGGATCAGCCCCAGCATTTT	CASSSTQGDQPQHF
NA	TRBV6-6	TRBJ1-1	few	TGTGCCAGCACCCGACAGTTGAACACTGAAGCTTTCTTT	CASTRQLNTEAFF
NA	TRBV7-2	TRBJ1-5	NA	TGTGCCAGCAGCTTAGTAGGGGTAGGTCAACCCCAGCATTTT	CASSLVGVGQPQHF
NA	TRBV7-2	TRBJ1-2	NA	TGTGCCAGCAGCTCCTCAGCCCTACAGGCCCCAATGGGCTATGGCTACACCTTC	CASSSSALQAPMGYGYTF
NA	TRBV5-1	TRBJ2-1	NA	TGCGCCAGCGGCAACGGACCGCCTGCCAATGAGCAGTTCTTC	CASGNGPPANEQFF
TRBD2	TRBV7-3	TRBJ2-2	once	TGTGCCAGCAGCCCAAGTGAAAGGGGACTAGCGGGGGGATCCGGGGAGCTGTTTTTT	CASSPSERGLAGGSGELFF
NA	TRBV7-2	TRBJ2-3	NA	TGTGCCAGCAGCTTTATGACGGGAGTCCCAGATACGCAGTATTTT	CASSFMTGVPDTQYF
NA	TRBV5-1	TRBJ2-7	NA	TGCGCCAGCAGCTTGGGGGGGCGCGGCCCTTACTCCCGTGAGCAGTACTTC	CASSLGGRGPYSREQYF
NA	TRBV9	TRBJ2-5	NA	TGTGCCAGCAGCCTCCGTCCAGTAAACCAAGAGACCCAGTACTTC	CASSLRPVNQETQYF
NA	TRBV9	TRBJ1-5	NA	TGTGCCAGCAGCCCCAGGGGCGGTAACGAGCCCCAGCATTTT	CASSPRGGNEPQHF
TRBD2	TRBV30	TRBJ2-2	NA	TGTGCCTGGAGTGCAGTTGGCGGGAGGGCCTCTGGCACCGGGGAGCTGTTTTTT	CAWSAVGGRASGTGELFF
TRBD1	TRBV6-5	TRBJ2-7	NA	TGTGCCAGCAGTTACCGGGACAGTCCCTACGAGCAGTACTTC	CASSYRDSPYEQYF
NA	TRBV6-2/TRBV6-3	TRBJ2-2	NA	TGTGCCAGCAGTTCACCCGAATCCGGGGAGCTGTTTTTT	CASSSPESGELFF
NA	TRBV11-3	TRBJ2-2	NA	TGTGCCAGCAGCTTAGAGTTTACCGGGGAGCTGTTTTTT	CASSLEFTGELFF
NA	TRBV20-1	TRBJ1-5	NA	TGCAGTGCTAGTTCAGAACCCGACGGACTGAACCAGCCCCAGCATTTT	CSASSEPDGLNQPQHF
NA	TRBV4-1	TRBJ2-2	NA	TGCGCCAGCAGATCTCCTGGGCGGAACACCGGGGAGCTGTTTTTT	CASRSPGRNTGELFF
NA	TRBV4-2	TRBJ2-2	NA	TGTGCCAGCAGCCAAGATTATGGAAGTGCGGGGGAGCTGTTTTTT	CASSQDYGSAGELFF
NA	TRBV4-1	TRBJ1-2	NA	TGCGCCAGCAGCCAAGACTCACGGGGACGTAGCTACACCTTC	CASSQDSRGRSYTF
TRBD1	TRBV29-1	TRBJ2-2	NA	TGCAGCGTTGAAGGCTGGGACAGCGAAACCGGGGAGCTGTTTTTT	CSVEGWDSETGELFF
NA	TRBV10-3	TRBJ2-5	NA	TGTGCCATCAGTGGCTCAGGAGGGGGGGGAGCTGTCGAGACCCAGTACTTC	CAISGSGGGGAVETQYF
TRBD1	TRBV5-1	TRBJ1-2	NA	TGCGCCAGCAGCCCAACAGGGGAGTATGGCTACACCTTC	CASSPTGEYGYTF
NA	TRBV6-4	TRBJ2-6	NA	TGTGCCAGCAGCTCCCAGCCGGGGACTGGGGCCAACGTCCTGACTTTC	CASSSQPGTGANVLTF
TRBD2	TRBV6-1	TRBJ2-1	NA	TGTGCCAGCAGTGAAGTCGGGGTGGGGCTAGCGGGCCCCAATGAGCAGTTCTTC	CASSEVGVGLAGPNEQFF
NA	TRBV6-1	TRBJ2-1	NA	TGTGCCAGCAGTGAATGGAATGAGCAGTTCTTC	CASSEWNEQFF
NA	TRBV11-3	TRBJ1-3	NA	TGTGCCAGCAGCTCCGGGGGGTCGGCTGGAAACACCATATATTTT	CASSSGGSAGNTIYF
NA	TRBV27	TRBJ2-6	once	TGTGCCAGCAGTTTATCGAAACTGGAAGCTGGGGCCAACGTCCTGACTTTC	CASSLSKLEAGANVLTF
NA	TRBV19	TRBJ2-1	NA	TGTGCCAGTAGTCTCGACAGGCCCCCAAACAATGAGCAGTTCTTC	CASSLDRPPNNEQFF
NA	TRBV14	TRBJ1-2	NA	TGTGCCAGCAGCCAAGGCTGGTCGGTACTTAACTATGGCTACACCTTC	CASSQGWSVLNYGYTF
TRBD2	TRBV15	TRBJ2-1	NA	TGTGCCACCAGCAGAGGACTTAGCGGGAGGGCCACTGAGCAGTTCTTC	CATSRGLSGRATEQFF
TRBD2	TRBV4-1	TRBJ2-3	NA	TGCGCCAGCAGCAAGAGACTAGCGGGACAAGAAGATACGCAGTATTTT	CASSKRLAGQEDTQYF
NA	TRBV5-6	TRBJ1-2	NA	TGTGCCAGCAGCTTGTGGGGGGCCCCAAATGGCTACACCTTC	CASSLWGAPNGYTF
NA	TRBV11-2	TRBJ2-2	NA	TGTGCCAGCAGCTTTGGTGCCTCTTTTCCCACCGGGGAGCTGTTTTTT	CASSFGASFPTGELFF
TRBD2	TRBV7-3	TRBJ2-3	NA	TGTGCCAGCAGCTTCATGACTAGCGGGGGAGACACGCAGTATTTT	CASSFMTSGGDTQYF
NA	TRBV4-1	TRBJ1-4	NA	TGCGCCAGCAGCCAGCAGGGCAGACGGGACGAAAAACTGTTTTTT	CASSQQGRRDEKLFF
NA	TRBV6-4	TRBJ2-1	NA	TGTGCCAGCAGTGACTCGAGCAGGTCCTCCTACAATGAGCAGTTCTTC	CASSDSSRSSYNEQFF
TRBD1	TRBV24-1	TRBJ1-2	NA	TGTGCCACCAGTGAGGGACAGGGATCTGGCTACACCTTC	CATSEGQGSGYTF
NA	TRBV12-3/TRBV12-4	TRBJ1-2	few	TGTGCCAGCACTGAGGCGGGGTTGGGCGGCTACACCTTC	CASTEAGLGGYTF
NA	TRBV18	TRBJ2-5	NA	TGTGCCAGCTCACCTCGACGTGGCGGTCTAACCGAAGAGACCCAGTACTTC	CASSPRRGGLTEETQYF
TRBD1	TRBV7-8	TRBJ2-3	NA	TGTGCCAGCAGCCATAGCGGACAGGGTCCAGATACGCAGTATTTT	CASSHSGQGPDTQYF
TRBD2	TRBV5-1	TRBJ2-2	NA	TGCGCCAGCAGCCCCCCGGGACTAGCGGGCGCAAACACCGGGGAGCTGTTTTTT	CASSPPGLAGANTGELFF
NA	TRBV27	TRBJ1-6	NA	TGTGCCAGCAGTTTAGGCACGGAAATTAATTCACCCCTCCACTTT	CASSLGTEINSPLHF
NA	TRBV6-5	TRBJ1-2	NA	TGTGCCAGCGCCCCAGGTAGAACCGCGGGTGGCTACACCTTC	CASAPGRTAGGYTF
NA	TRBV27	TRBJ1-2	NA	TGTGCCAGCAGTTTATTCCGACAGGCCGCCTATGGCTACACCTTC	CASSLFRQAAYGYTF
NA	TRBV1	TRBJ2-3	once	TGCACCAGCAGCCAACCCAGGGGGGAGTTTACGGATACGCAGTATTTT	CTSSQPRGEFTDTQYF
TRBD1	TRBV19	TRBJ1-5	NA	TGTGCCAGTAGTACGCTCCCGGGACAGGGGGGTAATAGCAATCAGCCCCAGCATTTT	CASSTLPGQGGNSNQPQHF
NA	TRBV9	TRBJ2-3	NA	TGTGCCAGCAGCGCCTCAGGGGGGGGCCTGACAGATACGCAGTATTTT	CASSASGGGLTDTQYF
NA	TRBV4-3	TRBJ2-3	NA	TGCGCCAGCAGCCAGGAGTTCGGGGATACGCAGTATTTT	CASSQEFGDTQYF
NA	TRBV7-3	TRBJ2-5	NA	TGTGCCAGCAGCTCCGGGAGCCAAGAGACCCAGTACTTC	CASSSGSQETQYF
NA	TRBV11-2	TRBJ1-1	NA	TGTGCCAGCAGCTTAGAAGCAGGGATGAACACTGAAGCTTTCTTT	CASSLEAGMNTEAFF
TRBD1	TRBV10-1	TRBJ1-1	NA	TGCGCCAGGCCGGGACAGGGAAGGTACTGGGGTGAAGCTTTCTTT	CARPGQGRYWGEAFF
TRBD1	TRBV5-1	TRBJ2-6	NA	TGCGCCAGCAGCTGGACAGGAGGCAGAAGCTCTGGGGCCAACGTCCTGACTTTC	CASSWTGGRSSGANVLTF
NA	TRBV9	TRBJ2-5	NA	TGTGCCAGCAGCGTAGACGGGGCCCTAGAAGAGACCCAGTACTTC	CASSVDGALEETQYF
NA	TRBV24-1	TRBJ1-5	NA	TGTGCCACCAGTGTCGGAGACAGGCTAGGCAATCAGCCCCAGCATTTT	CATSVGDRLGNQPQHF